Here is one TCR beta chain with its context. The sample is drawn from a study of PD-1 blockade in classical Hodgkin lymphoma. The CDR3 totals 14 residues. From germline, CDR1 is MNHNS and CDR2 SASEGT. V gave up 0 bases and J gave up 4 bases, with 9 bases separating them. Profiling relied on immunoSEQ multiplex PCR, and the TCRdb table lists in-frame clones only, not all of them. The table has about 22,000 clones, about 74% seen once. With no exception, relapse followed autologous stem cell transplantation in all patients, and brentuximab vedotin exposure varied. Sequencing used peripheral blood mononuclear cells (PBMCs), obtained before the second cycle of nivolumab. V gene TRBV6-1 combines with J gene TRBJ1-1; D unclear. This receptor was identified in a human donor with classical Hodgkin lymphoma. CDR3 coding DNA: TGTGCCAGCAGTGAAGCTGGGCCGCGCACTGAAGCTTTCTTT. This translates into CASSEAGPRTEAFF.